This entry concerns a single TCR beta chain. CDR3 length equals 15 residues. CDR1 SGHAT and CDR2 FQDESV come from the germline V gene (reference sequence). V gave up 0 bases and J gave up 2 bases; unmatched junction bases: 4. Participants were aged roughly 18 to 90 years, lived in roughly 25 US areas, and enrolled virtually. This record comes from a study of blood T cell repertoires in COVID-19. Study context: Material from acute and convalescent COVID-19 was sourced from the United States, Italy and Spain.

The method was immunoSEQ multiplex PCR; TCRdb's version includes in-frame clones alone and lacks a portion of them. The table has under 400,000 clones, 80% to 90% seen once. The sequencing sample was made of PBMCs or T cells enriched from blood (not recorded which). This chain connects TRBV11-1 to TRBJ2-7; 7 bases line up with TRBD1. This TCR derives from a woman aged 40-49 years with acute COVID-19. The CDR3 region has the DNA TGTGCCAGCAGCTTAGCCCAAGGACAGGCCTACGAGCAGTACTTC. As protein: CASSLAQGQAYEQYF.